This passage covers 16 T cell receptor beta chains from one sample sequenced in a study of blood T cell repertoires in COVID-19. Clones were sequenced by immunoSEQ multiplex PCR, and TCRdb holds only the in-frame ones, with some missing. Here the sample spans 390,000 or so clones, approximately 87% being singletons. Sequenced: peripheral blood. These receptors were taken from a woman aged 25-40 years with COVID-19, enrolled during active disease.

Details on this clone: Other DNA sequences in the same sample also yield this CDR3. This chain connects TRBV6-5 to TRBJ1-1, with a possible D match to TRBD1 (5 bases). Germline assignment: CDR1 MNHEY and CDR2 SVGAGI. This CDR3 spans 15 amino acids. Trimming left V 0 bases short and J 1 base short, with 9 bases between. CDR3 sequence reads: CASSYSDRGNTEAFF. The CDR3 nucleotides read TGTGCCAGCAGTTACTCAGATAGGGGGAACACTGAAGCTTTCTTT.

The genes are TRBV29-1 and TRBJ2-7; no clear D gene. This CDR3 contains 10 residues. V dropped 4 bases and J dropped 5 bases, with 6 bases sitting between them. Germline CDR1 reads SQVTM; CDR2 reads ANQGSEA. The chain's CDR3 is CSVASNEQYF. CDR3 nucleotides: TGCAGCGTTGCGAGTAACGAGCAGTACTTC.

V usage is TRBV30 and J usage is TRBJ2-6; tentatively, D is TRBD1 (6 bases). V lost 2 bases to trimming and J lost 0 bases, with 8 bases between them. The CDR3 extends over 15 amino acids. CDR1 and CDR2 from the germline V gene are GTSNPN and SVGIG (reference sequence). As DNA, the CDR3 is TGTGCCTGGAGTATGGGGGCCTCTGGGGCCAACGTCCTGACTTTC. This codes for CAWSMGASGANVLTF.

J is TRBJ1-6 and V is TRBV5-6; 9 nucleotides line up with TRBD1. Germline V gene lookup returns CDR1 SGHDT and CDR2 YYEEEE. After removal of 0 bases from V and 8 bases from J, the junction contained 6 bases not matched to a gene. CDR3 length: 16 residues. CDR3 sequence reads: CASSLGTGATDSPLHF. The CDR3 DNA follows: TGTGCCAGCAGCTTGGGGACAGGGGCGACGGATTCACCCCTCCACTTT.

This chain joins TRBV6-2 or TRBV6-3 and TRBJ2-5, with D tentatively TRBD1 (5 bases). The V gene's germline CDR1 is MNHEY and CDR2 SVGEGT. Trimming pared 5 bases from V and 4 bases from J, leaving 11 bases between. This CDR3 is built from 13 residues. CDR3 residues: CASSAGNSETQYF. Here the CDR3 DNA reads TGTGCCAGCAGTGCAGGGAATTCAGAGACCCAGTACTTC.

CDR3 nucleotides: TGCGCCAGCAGCCTCAGCGGGAGTACAGATACGCAGTATTTT. It codes for CASSLSGSTDTQYF. V gene TRBV4-3 combines with J gene TRBJ2-3; 8 bases are shared with TRBD2. The CDR3 is 14 amino acids. Germline CDR1 LGHNA, CDR2 YSLEER. Trimming took 4 bases from V and 3 from J; bases not matched to a gene: 3.

This clone appeared a single time. The rearrangement joins TRBV7-6 to TRBJ2-1, with 11 bases lining up with TRBD2. V was clipped by 0 bases and J by 0 bases; unmatched bases: 7. The CDR3 spans 19 residues. Germline CDR1 reads SGHVS; CDR2 reads FNYEAQ. CDR3: CASSLALGSGRASYNEQFF. CDR3 bases: TGTGCCAGCAGCTTAGCGCTAGGTAGCGGGAGGGCCTCCTACAATGAGCAGTTCTTC.

V and J are TRBV27 and TRBJ2-7; the match to TRBD2 covers 13 bases. V lost 8 bases to trimming and J lost 6 bases; unmatched junction nucleotides: 7. This CDR3 has 14 residues. Germline CDR1 is MNHEY and CDR2 is SMNVEV (reference sequence). CDR3 DNA sequence: TGTGCCAGCCTCGGACTAGCGGGAGACCGCGAGCAGTACTTC. Protein product: CASLGLAGDREQYF.

The chain uses TRBV7-8 and TRBJ2-7, with 7 bases that match TRBD1. This CDR3 spans 15 amino acids. V was clipped by 0 bases and J by 5 bases; unmatched bases: 7. Germline V gives CDR1 SGHVS, CDR2 FQNEAQ. The CDR3 DNA reads TGTGCCAGCAGCTTAGCGGGGACAGCTGTTAACGAGCAGTACTTC. It yields the protein CASSLAGTAVNEQYF.

The chain couples TRBV20-1 to TRBJ2-3; D call uncertain. The V gene lost 5 bases and the J gene lost 2 bases, with 5 bases spanning the gap. Germline assignment: CDR1 DFQATT and CDR2 SNEGSKA (reference sequence). The CDR3 length is 11 residues. CDR3 loop: CSAENTDTQYF. CDR3 DNA: TGCAGTGCTGAGAACACAGATACGCAGTATTTT.

The gene calls are TRBV2 and TRBJ1-2; 12 bases fit TRBD1. The CDR3 has 17 amino acids. J gave up 8 bases and V 2 bases, and 12 bases lay outside the gene matches. The germline V gene has CDR1 SNHLY and CDR2 FYNNEI. CDR3 DNA: TGTGCCAGCAGTGAATTTCGTGGGGACAGGGGGCGAGGAGGCTACACCTTC. Its protein product is CASSEFRGDRGRGGYTF.

J is TRBJ2-7 and V is TRBV4-1; unclear D gene. V lost 3 bases, J lost 4 bases, and 10 bases lay in between. The CDR3 consists of 13 residues. Germline V gene data show CDR1 as MGHRA and CDR2 as YSYEKL. The chain's CDR3 is CASSQALGYEQYF. DNA of the CDR3: TGCGCCAGCAGCCAGGCCCTAGGATACGAGCAGTACTTC.

The chain combines TRBV29-1 with TRBJ2-1, with D hard to call. Germline loops: CDR1 SQVTM, CDR2 ANQGSEA. This CDR3 region has 13 residues. With 8 bases removed from V and 7 bases from J, the gap between germline ends came to 18 bases. CDR3 residues: CSPRLVTLNEQFF. The CDR3 DNA reads as TGCAGCCCCCGTTTAGTGACTCTAAATGAGCAGTTCTTC.

This clone occurred once. The gene calls are TRBV21-1 and TRBJ2-7; the tabulated D call, TRBD2, remains unverified against the DNA. TRBV21-1 is listed as a pseudogene. The CDR3 consists of 15 residues. CDR3 in amino acids: CASSGVAGALGEQYF. The CDR3 bases are TGTGCCAGCAGTGGCGTAGCGGGAGCGCTGGGGGAGCAGTACTTC.

The rearrangement joins TRBV9 to TRBJ2-1; 8 bases are shared with TRBD2. Per the germline V gene, CDR1 is SGDLS and CDR2 is YYNGEE. The CDR3 is 15 amino acids. Trimming at V came to 4 bases and at J to 8 bases, leaving 11 bases not matched to a gene. This CDR3 is CASSPRGSGRDEQFF. CDR3 DNA: TGTGCCAGCAGCCCGCGTGGGAGCGGGAGAGATGAGCAGTTCTTC.

The rearrangement joins TRBV27 to TRBJ1-5; a possible D gene is TRBD1 (5 bases). Germline loops: CDR1 MNHEY, CDR2 SMNVEV (reference sequence). The CDR3 runs 14 residues. Trimming removed 3 bases from V and 3 bases from J, with 9 bases in between. Written as DNA, the CDR3 is TGTGCCAGCAGTTTTCAGGGATACAATCAGCCCCAGCATTTT. The encoded protein is CASSFQGYNQPQHF.